This entry is about one T cell receptor beta chain. Each PCR reaction had synthetic TCR analog templates spiked into it. TCRdb's table, derived via immunoSEQ multiplex PCR, lists solely in-frame clones and lacks some. The data show over 100,000 clones, 91% seen once. Indicated time point: peripheral blood 6 weeks after treatment start. CDR1 and CDR2 from the germline V gene are GTSNPN and SVGIG (reference sequence). The CDR3 consists of 13 residues. The ends lost 4 bases at V and 4 bases at J; junction bases unmatched: 6. This sample stems from a study of PD-L1 blockade in urothelial cancer. Study summary: Every 3 weeks, patients received intravenous atezolizumab 1,200 mg, beginning 2014. Male sex and bladder-origin urothelial cancer characterized about 85% of the 29 patients. It was at 3 weeks (second dose) and 6 weeks after treatment start that blood was analyzed.

The source is a man between 60 and 70 years old with urothelial cancer. The chain is built from TRBV30 and TRBJ1-2; TRBD1 matches at 7 bases. The sequencing here drew on PBMCs, taken around atezolizumab (anti-PD-L1) treatment. CDR3 sequence (DNA): TGTGCCTGGACCCGACAGGGAGGCTATGGCTACACCTTC. Protein sequence: CAWTRQGGYGYTF.